A selection of T cell receptor beta chains follows, all from one sample in a study of T cell repertoires in chronic hepatitis B. The data were produced by immunoSEQ multiplex PCR, yet TCRdb's version contains in-frame clones alone and is incomplete. The repertoire consists of approximately 950 clones, with less than 85% occurring once and the leading ten covering roughly 8%. The sequencing sample was made of total CD8+ T cells from PBMCs. Receptors were obtained from a human donor with chronic hepatitis B virus infection. Each CDR3 is given with its conserved first and last residue. A D gene is named only where the DNA matches it firmly. Rows give clone size only sometimes, using once, few, many, or a class for an expanded clone.

d_gene: .; v_gene: TRBV13; j_gene: TRBJ1-3; abundance: .; CDR3aa: CASSSFGSGNTIYF; CDR3nt: TGTGCCAGCAGCTCATTTGGCTCTGGAAACACCATATATTTT
d_gene: .; v_gene: TRBV28; j_gene: TRBJ2-1; abundance: .; CDR3aa: CASRKTGSSYNEQFF; CDR3nt: TGTGCCAGCAGAAAAACAGGGTCATCCTACAATGAGCAGTTCTTC
d_gene: TRBD1; v_gene: TRBV4-1; j_gene: TRBJ2-7; abundance: .; CDR3aa: CASSQDGDRGYEQYF; CDR3nt: TGCGCCAGCAGCCAAGATGGAGACAGGGGCTACGAGCAGTACTTC
d_gene: TRBD2; v_gene: TRBV6-4; j_gene: TRBJ2-1; abundance: .; CDR3aa: CASSDSSGRYNEQFF; CDR3nt: TGTGCCAGCAGTGACTCTAGCGGGAGGTACAATGAGCAGTTCTTC
d_gene: .; v_gene: TRBV30; j_gene: TRBJ2-7; abundance: .; CDR3aa: CAWRPNAYEQYF; CDR3nt: TGTGCCTGGAGGCCAAATGCCTACGAGCAGTACTTC
d_gene: TRBD1; v_gene: TRBV4-1; j_gene: TRBJ1-5; abundance: .; CDR3aa: CASSQGQGGSPQHF; CDR3nt: TGCGCCAGCAGCCAAGGGCAGGGGGGTTCGCCCCAGCATTTT
d_gene: .; v_gene: TRBV4-3; j_gene: TRBJ1-3; abundance: .; CDR3aa: CASSQEWITEGGGTENTIYF; CDR3nt: TGCGCCAGCAGCCAAGAATGGATCACAGAGGGTGGTGGGACGGAAAACACCATATATTTT
d_gene: .; v_gene: TRBV19; j_gene: TRBJ2-1; abundance: .; CDR3aa: CATTVYNEQFF; CDR3nt: TGTGCCACGACAGTCTACAATGAGCAGTTCTTC
d_gene: .; v_gene: TRBV5-1; j_gene: TRBJ2-5; abundance: .; CDR3aa: CASSSPRGETQYF; CDR3nt: TGCGCCAGCAGCAGCCCCAGGGGTGAGACCCAGTACTTC
d_gene: TRBD2; v_gene: TRBV7-9; j_gene: TRBJ2-1; abundance: .; CDR3aa: CASFPLSGSSSYNEQFF; CDR3nt: TGTGCCAGCTTCCCCCTTAGCGGGAGTTCTTCCTACAATGAGCAGTTCTTC
d_gene: .; v_gene: TRBV28; j_gene: TRBJ1-1; abundance: once; CDR3aa: CASSSRMNTEAFF; CDR3nt: TGTGCCAGCAGTTCACGGATGAACACTGAAGCTTTCTTT
d_gene: .; v_gene: TRBV4-3; j_gene: TRBJ1-2; abundance: .; CDR3aa: CASSQDSHRVSGYGYTF; CDR3nt: TGCGCCAGCAGCCAAGATAGTCACCGGGTTTCGGGCTATGGCTACACCTTC
d_gene: TRBD1; v_gene: TRBV27; j_gene: TRBJ2-7; abundance: few; CDR3aa: CASSLGDSYEQYF; CDR3nt: TGTGCCAGCAGTTTGGGGGACAGCTACGAGCAGTACTTC
d_gene: .; v_gene: TRBV7-9; j_gene: TRBJ1-4; abundance: .; CDR3aa: CASSPVPGHTNEKLFF; CDR3nt: TGTGCCAGCAGCCCAGTTCCGGGGCATACTAATGAAAAACTGTTTTTT
d_gene: .; v_gene: TRBV30; j_gene: TRBJ2-7; abundance: .; CDR3aa: CAWSVGGGYEQYF; CDR3nt: TGTGCCTGGAGTGTAGGGGGGGGCTACGAGCAGTACTTC
d_gene: .; v_gene: TRBV11-2; j_gene: TRBJ2-2; abundance: .; CDR3aa: CASSFDGTGELFF; CDR3nt: TGTGCCAGCAGCTTCGACGGTACCGGGGAGCTGTTTTTT
d_gene: .; v_gene: TRBV11-2; j_gene: TRBJ1-3; abundance: .; CDR3aa: CASSFSPDSLGNTIYF; CDR3nt: TGTGCCAGCAGCTTCAGCCCGGACAGTTTAGGGAACACCATATATTTT
d_gene: TRBD1; v_gene: TRBV10-2; j_gene: TRBJ2-7; abundance: .; CDR3aa: CASGPGTGLYEQYF; CDR3nt: TGCGCCAGCGGTCCCGGGACAGGGCTCTACGAGCAGTACTTC
d_gene: .; v_gene: TRBV5-1; j_gene: TRBJ2-7; abundance: .; CDR3aa: CASSLGPGREEYEQYF; CDR3nt: TGCGCCAGCAGCTTGGGTCCAGGCAGGGAAGAATACGAGCAGTACTTC
d_gene: .; v_gene: TRBV6-5; j_gene: TRBJ2-7; abundance: few; CDR3aa: CASSYPIEQYF; CDR3nt: TGTGCCAGCAGTTACCCTATCGAGCAGTACTTC
d_gene: TRBD1; v_gene: TRBV25-1; j_gene: TRBJ2-2; abundance: .; CDR3aa: CASSEDRANTGELFF; CDR3nt: TGTGCCAGCAGTGAGGACAGGGCTAACACCGGGGAGCTGTTTTTT
d_gene: .; v_gene: TRBV30; j_gene: TRBJ2-5; abundance: .; CDR3aa: CAWTDSNHQETQYF; CDR3nt: TGTGCCTGGACGGACAGCAACCATCAAGAGACCCAGTACTTC
d_gene: .; v_gene: TRBV7-2; j_gene: TRBJ2-7; abundance: .; CDR3aa: CASSLLASTYEQYF; CDR3nt: TGTGCCAGCAGCTTACTGGCGTCTACCTACGAGCAGTACTTC
d_gene: TRBD1; v_gene: TRBV28; j_gene: TRBJ2-7; abundance: .; CDR3aa: CASSLGQGSVDEQYF; CDR3nt: TGTGCCAGCAGTTTGGGACAGGGCTCCGTGGACGAGCAGTACTTC
d_gene: .; v_gene: TRBV28; j_gene: TRBJ2-7; abundance: few; CDR3aa: CASSSPRRASYEQYF; CDR3nt: TGTGCCAGCAGTTCGCCCCGGCGGGCCTCCTACGAGCAGTACTTC
d_gene: TRBD1; v_gene: TRBV11-2; j_gene: TRBJ2-7; abundance: .; CDR3aa: CASSLGDRYYEQYF; CDR3nt: TGTGCCAGCAGCTTAGGGGACAGGTACTACGAGCAGTACTTC
d_gene: .; v_gene: TRBV30; j_gene: TRBJ2-2; abundance: .; CDR3aa: CAWRDSTGELFF; CDR3nt: TGTGCCTGGAGGGACAGCACCGGGGAGCTGTTTTTT
d_gene: .; v_gene: TRBV1; j_gene: TRBJ2-1; abundance: .; CDR3aa: CTSSQEGRVAGVTYNEQFF; CDR3nt: TGCACCAGCAGCCAAGAAGGGAGGGTAGCGGGAGTAACCTACAATGAGCAGTTCTTC